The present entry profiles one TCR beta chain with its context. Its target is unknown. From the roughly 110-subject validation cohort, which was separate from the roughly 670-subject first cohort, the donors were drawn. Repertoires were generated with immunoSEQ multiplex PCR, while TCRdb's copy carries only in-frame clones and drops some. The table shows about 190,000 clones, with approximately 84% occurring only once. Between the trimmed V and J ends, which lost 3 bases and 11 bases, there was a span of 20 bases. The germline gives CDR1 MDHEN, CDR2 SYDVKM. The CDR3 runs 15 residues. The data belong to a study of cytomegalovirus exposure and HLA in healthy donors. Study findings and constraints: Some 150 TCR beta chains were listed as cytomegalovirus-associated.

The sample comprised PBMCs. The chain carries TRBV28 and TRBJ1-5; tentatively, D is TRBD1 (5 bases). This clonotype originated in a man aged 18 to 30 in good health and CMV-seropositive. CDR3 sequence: CASSFNPEEFRAQHF. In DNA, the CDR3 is TGTGCCAGCAGTTTTAATCCCGAGGAGTTCAGGGCCCAGCATTTT.